This TCR beta chain was recorded in a study of T cell responses to AZD1222 COVID-19 vaccine. CDR1 is MNHEY and CDR2 is SMNVEV in the germline V gene (reference sequence). This CDR3 region has 16 residues. Germline trimming cut 3 bases from V and 2 bases from J; bases unmatched to any gene: 7. The protocol was immunoSEQ multiplex PCR, while the TCRdb copy is restricted to in-frame clones and leaves out a portion. The sample lists approximately 100,000 clones; about 90% were seen once. The material was peripheral blood, obtained on day 0 of AZD1222 vaccination. This sequence originates from an adult in good health. The V gene is TRBV27, the J gene TRBJ2-7; 10 nucleotides agree with TRBD1. The CDR3 sequence is CASSFKGQGSPYEQYF. CDR3 nucleotides: TGTGCCAGCAGTTTTAAGGGACAGGGGTCCCCCTACGAGCAGTACTTC.